A selection of T cell receptor beta chains follows, all from one sample in a study of regulatory T cells in long-lasting Graves disease. MiXCR, applied by TCRdb to the multiplex PCR reads, yields one record per CDR3 protein. The table includes a few hundred thousand distinct CDR3 sequences, roughly 21% detected once. The sample was peripheral blood mononuclear cells (PBMCs), taken when the disease was refractory, from a patient treated with antithyroid drugs. The receptors originated from a female donor with Graves disease. Each CDR3 is given with its conserved first and last residue. The order of the fields is J gene, D gene, clone size, V gene, CDR3 protein, CDR3 DNA. The D gene is left open where the match is weak. Rows may omit the clone size; those that give it use once, few, many or a size class.

j_call: TRBJ2-6; d_call: -; clone_size: -; v_call: TRBV20-1; cdr3_aa: CSATRGDGANVLTF; cdr3_nt: TGCAGTGCCACAAGGGGTGACGGGGCCAACGTCCTGACTTTC
j_call: TRBJ1-1; d_call: -; clone_size: -; v_call: TRBV5-4; cdr3_aa: CASRKTGNTEAFF; cdr3_nt: TGTGCCAGCAGAAAGACAGGGAACACTGAAGCTTTCTTT
j_call: TRBJ1-1; d_call: TRBD1; clone_size: few; v_call: TRBV9; cdr3_aa: CASSAAGTGYTEAFF; cdr3_nt: TGTGCCAGCAGCGCGGCCGGGACAGGGTACACTGAAGCTTTCTTT
j_call: TRBJ2-1; d_call: TRBD2; clone_size: -; v_call: TRBV27; cdr3_aa: CASSWGLAGEGQFF; cdr3_nt: TGTGCCAGCAGTTGGGGACTAGCGGGAGAGGGGCAGTTCTTC
j_call: TRBJ1-1; d_call: -; clone_size: -; v_call: TRBV19; cdr3_aa: CASKGEPAGAFF; cdr3_nt: TGTGCCAGTAAAGGAGAACCGGCTGGAGCTTTCTTT
j_call: TRBJ1-1; d_call: -; clone_size: -; v_call: TRBV12-3/TRBV12-4; cdr3_aa: CASSPRPPGEWNTEAFF; cdr3_nt: TGTGCCAGCAGCCCAAGACCCCCGGGAGAGTGGAACACTGAAGCTTTCTTT
j_call: TRBJ2-1; d_call: TRBD2; clone_size: -; v_call: TRBV11-3; cdr3_aa: CASSSRRGVAGGNNEQFF; cdr3_nt: TGTGCCAGCAGCTCCCGCAGGGGTGTAGCGGGAGGGAACAATGAGCAGTTCTTC
j_call: TRBJ2-2; d_call: -; clone_size: many; v_call: TRBV6-4; cdr3_aa: CASSDSTDTGELFF; cdr3_nt: TGTGCCAGCAGTGACTCGACAGACACCGGGGAGCTGTTTTTT
j_call: TRBJ2-5; d_call: -; clone_size: many; v_call: TRBV6-2/TRBV6-3; cdr3_aa: CASSYSRQGRETQYF; cdr3_nt: TGTGCCAGCAGTTACTCGCGTCAGGGTCGAGAGACCCAGTACTTC
j_call: TRBJ1-2; d_call: -; clone_size: -; v_call: TRBV19; cdr3_aa: CASSIFGGLAYGYTF; cdr3_nt: TGTGCCAGTAGTATTTTTGGGGGACTTGCCTATGGCTACACCTTC
j_call: TRBJ2-2; d_call: -; clone_size: -; v_call: TRBV12-5; cdr3_aa: CASASAVGVDTGELFF; cdr3_nt: TGTGCTAGTGCCTCCGCCGTAGGAGTAGACACCGGGGAGCTGTTTTTT
j_call: TRBJ1-3; d_call: -; clone_size: few; v_call: TRBV10-1; cdr3_aa: CASSLDGRGNTIYF; cdr3_nt: TGCGCCAGCAGTTTGGACGGAAGAGGAAACACCATATATTTT
j_call: TRBJ1-1; d_call: TRBD1; clone_size: few; v_call: TRBV7-9; cdr3_aa: CASRKQGTPEAFF; cdr3_nt: TGTGCCAGCAGGAAACAGGGGACGCCTGAAGCTTTCTTT
j_call: TRBJ1-2; d_call: -; clone_size: many; v_call: TRBV12-3/TRBV12-4; cdr3_aa: CASSNLAGQDYGYTF; cdr3_nt: TGTGCCAGCAGTAACCTCGCGGGGCAGGACTATGGCTACACCTTC
j_call: TRBJ1-2; d_call: TRBD1; clone_size: many; v_call: TRBV2; cdr3_aa: CASRDRVSAGYTF; cdr3_nt: TGTGCCAGCAGGGACAGGGTCTCCGCTGGCTACACCTTC
j_call: TRBJ1-5; d_call: -; clone_size: -; v_call: TRBV11-2; cdr3_aa: CASSLSRRNQPQHF; cdr3_nt: TGTGCCAGCAGCTTATCGAGACGCAATCAGCCCCAGCATTTT
j_call: TRBJ2-2; d_call: -; clone_size: few; v_call: TRBV12-3/TRBV12-4; cdr3_aa: CASSLVGDLTGELFF; cdr3_nt: TGTGCCAGCAGTTTAGTCGGGGACCTCACCGGGGAGCTGTTTTTT
j_call: TRBJ1-2; d_call: TRBD1; clone_size: few; v_call: TRBV19; cdr3_aa: CASKDRSFYGYTF; cdr3_nt: TGTGCCAGCAAGGACAGGAGCTTCTATGGCTACACCTTC
j_call: TRBJ1-5; d_call: TRBD1; clone_size: -; v_call: TRBV6-2/TRBV6-3; cdr3_aa: CASSYAGTGGSQPQHF; cdr3_nt: TGTGCCAGCAGTTACGCCGGGACAGGGGGTAGTCAGCCCCAGCATTTT
j_call: TRBJ1-2; d_call: -; clone_size: -; v_call: TRBV3-1; cdr3_aa: CASSQSAQGIFGYTF; cdr3_nt: TGTGCCAGCAGCCAATCGGCACAGGGTATTTTTGGCTACACCTTC
j_call: TRBJ2-5; d_call: -; clone_size: many; v_call: TRBV12-3/TRBV12-4; cdr3_aa: CASSFGAKETQYF; cdr3_nt: TGTGCCAGCAGTTTCGGAGCCAAAGAGACCCAGTACTTC
j_call: TRBJ1-1; d_call: -; clone_size: many; v_call: TRBV2; cdr3_aa: CASRVEGYTEAFF; cdr3_nt: TGTGCCAGCAGGGTTGAGGGTTACACTGAAGCTTTCTTT
j_call: TRBJ2-5; d_call: TRBD2; clone_size: many; v_call: TRBV3-1; cdr3_aa: CASDLGGGDQETQYF; cdr3_nt: TGTGCCAGTGACCTTGGCGGGGGGGACCAAGAGACCCAGTACTTC
j_call: TRBJ2-2; d_call: -; clone_size: -; v_call: TRBV2; cdr3_aa: CATGTANTGGLFF; cdr3_nt: TGTGCCACAGGGACCGCGAACACCGGGGGGCTGTTTTTT
j_call: TRBJ1-1; d_call: -; clone_size: many; v_call: TRBV28; cdr3_aa: CASRYGTTTEAFF; cdr3_nt: TGTGCCAGCAGATACGGGACGACCACTGAAGCTTTCTTT
j_call: TRBJ1-1; d_call: -; clone_size: few; v_call: TRBV6-1; cdr3_aa: CASSAHGREAFF; cdr3_nt: TGTGCCAGCAGCGCACACGGACGCGAAGCTTTCTTT
j_call: TRBJ2-3; d_call: TRBD1; clone_size: few; v_call: TRBV2; cdr3_aa: CASGTENTDTQYF; cdr3_nt: TGTGCCAGTGGGACAGAGAACACAGATACGCAGTATTTT
j_call: TRBJ2-1; d_call: -; clone_size: -; v_call: TRBV20-1; cdr3_aa: CSAARDTNEQFF; cdr3_nt: TGCAGTGCTGCCCGGGACACCAATGAGCAGTTCTTC
j_call: TRBJ2-5; d_call: TRBD2; clone_size: few; v_call: TRBV20-1; cdr3_aa: CSARPSGKPQETQYF; cdr3_nt: TGCAGTGCTAGACCTAGCGGGAAGCCCCAAGAGACCCAGTACTTC
j_call: TRBJ2-7; d_call: -; clone_size: -; v_call: TRBV10-3; cdr3_aa: CAGGAGPYEQYF; cdr3_nt: TGTGCCGGGGGGGCGGGCCCCTACGAGCAGTACTTC
j_call: TRBJ1-2; d_call: TRBD1; clone_size: few; v_call: TRBV29-1; cdr3_aa: CSVESEGQVYGYTF; cdr3_nt: TGCAGCGTCGAGTCAGAGGGACAGGTCTATGGCTACACCTTC
j_call: TRBJ1-2; d_call: -; clone_size: few; v_call: TRBV5-5; cdr3_aa: CASSLFRATNYGYTF; cdr3_nt: TGTGCCAGCAGCTTGTTCAGGGCGACTAACTATGGCTACACCTTC
j_call: TRBJ1-5; d_call: -; clone_size: once; v_call: TRBV6-2/TRBV6-3; cdr3_aa: CASSRYREDQPQHF; cdr3_nt: TGTGCCAGCAGTCGATACCGGGAGGATCAGCCCCAGCATTTT
j_call: TRBJ1-2; d_call: -; clone_size: -; v_call: TRBV29-1; cdr3_aa: CSAGGEVPYGYTF; cdr3_nt: TGCAGCGCCGGGGGGGAGGTCCCCTATGGCTACACCTTC
j_call: TRBJ1-5; d_call: -; clone_size: many; v_call: TRBV19; cdr3_aa: CASSMSEDPQHF; cdr3_nt: TGTGCCAGTAGTATGTCTGAGGACCCCCAGCATTTT
j_call: TRBJ1-2; d_call: -; clone_size: many; v_call: TRBV6-5; cdr3_aa: CASSYGGAYGYTF; cdr3_nt: TGTGCCAGCAGTTACGGGGGAGCCTATGGCTACACCTTC
j_call: TRBJ1-2; d_call: -; clone_size: many; v_call: TRBV28; cdr3_aa: CASSPNGNYGYTF; cdr3_nt: TGTGCCAGCAGTCCCAACGGTAACTATGGCTACACCTTC
j_call: TRBJ2-5; d_call: -; clone_size: -; v_call: TRBV14; cdr3_aa: CASSQRLSAKETQYF; cdr3_nt: TGTGCCAGCAGCCAAAGGCTCAGCGCCAAAGAGACCCAGTACTTC
j_call: TRBJ2-1; d_call: TRBD2; clone_size: -; v_call: TRBV24-1; cdr3_aa: CATSDPGTSGPRAYNEQFF; cdr3_nt: TGTGCCACCAGTGACCCCGGGACTAGCGGACCGCGGGCTTACAATGAGCAGTTCTTC
j_call: TRBJ1-2; d_call: -; clone_size: few; v_call: TRBV30; cdr3_aa: CAWSVWAEGGYTF; cdr3_nt: TGTGCCTGGAGTGTATGGGCCGAGGGAGGCTACACCTTC
j_call: TRBJ1-1; d_call: -; clone_size: many; v_call: TRBV6-5; cdr3_aa: CASSYTGTQNTEAFF; cdr3_nt: TGTGCCAGCAGTTACACCGGGACACAGAACACTGAAGCTTTCTTT
j_call: TRBJ2-5; d_call: TRBD1; clone_size: -; v_call: TRBV19; cdr3_aa: CASSQILQGEETQYF; cdr3_nt: TGTGCCAGTAGTCAGATCCTACAGGGGGAGGAGACCCAGTACTTC
j_call: TRBJ1-5; d_call: -; clone_size: -; v_call: TRBV19; cdr3_aa: CASSMRGDGTENQPQHF; cdr3_nt: TGTGCCAGTAGTATGAGGGGAGACGGGACGGAGAATCAGCCCCAGCATTTT
j_call: TRBJ2-7; d_call: -; clone_size: -; v_call: TRBV20-1; cdr3_aa: CSASSSEAPYEQYF; cdr3_nt: TGCAGTGCTAGTAGCTCCGAGGCTCCCTACGAGCAGTACTTC
j_call: TRBJ1-2; d_call: -; clone_size: many; v_call: TRBV12-3/TRBV12-4; cdr3_aa: CASEIGMHSNYGYTF; cdr3_nt: TGTGCCAGCGAGATCGGAATGCATAGTAACTATGGCTACACCTTC
j_call: TRBJ1-2; d_call: -; clone_size: many; v_call: TRBV7-9; cdr3_aa: CASSLWEYGYTF; cdr3_nt: TGTGCCAGCAGCTTATGGGAGTATGGCTACACCTTC